This T cell receptor (beta chain) was documented in a study of CD8 T cells in Susac syndrome. Reverse transcription used about 0.45 to 1 ug RNA and random hexamers. TCRdb reanalysed the immunoSEQ multiplex PCR reads using MiXCR and keeps one entry per CDR3 protein. The sample yields 55,000 to 85,000 distinct CDR3 sequences, under 96% seen once. The CDR3 extends over 14 amino acids. V lost 2 bases and J lost 3, with 9 bases in between. The chain combines TRBV12-3 or TRBV12-4 with TRBJ2-3; D tentatively fits TRBD1 or TRBD2 (5 bases each). Sample: CD4+ T cells from PBMCs. This TCR was recovered from a human donor with multiple sclerosis. The CDR3 region has the DNA TGTGCCAGCAGTTTAACGGGGACGACAGATACGCAGTATTTT. It encodes CASSLTGTTDTQYF.